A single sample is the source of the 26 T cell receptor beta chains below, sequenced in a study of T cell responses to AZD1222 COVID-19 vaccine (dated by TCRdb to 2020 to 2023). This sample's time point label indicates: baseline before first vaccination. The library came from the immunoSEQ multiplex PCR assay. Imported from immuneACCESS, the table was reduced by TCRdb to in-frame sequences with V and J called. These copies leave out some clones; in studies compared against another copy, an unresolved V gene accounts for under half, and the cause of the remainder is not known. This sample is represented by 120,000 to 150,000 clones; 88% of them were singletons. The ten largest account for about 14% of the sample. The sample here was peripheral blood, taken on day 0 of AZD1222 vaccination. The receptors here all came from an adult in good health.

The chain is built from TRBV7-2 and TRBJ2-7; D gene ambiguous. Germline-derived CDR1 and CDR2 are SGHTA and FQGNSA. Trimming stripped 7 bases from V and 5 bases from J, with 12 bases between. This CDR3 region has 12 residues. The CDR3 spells CASTPPGDEQYF. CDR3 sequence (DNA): TGTGCCAGCACCCCACCCGGAGACGAGCAGTACTTC.

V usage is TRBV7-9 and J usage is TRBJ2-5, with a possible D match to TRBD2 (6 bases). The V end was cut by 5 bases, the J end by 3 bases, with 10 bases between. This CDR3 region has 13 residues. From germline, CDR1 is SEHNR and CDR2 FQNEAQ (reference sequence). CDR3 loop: CASSAGGKETQYF. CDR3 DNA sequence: TGTGCCAGCAGCGCCGGGGGAAAAGAGACCCAGTACTTC.

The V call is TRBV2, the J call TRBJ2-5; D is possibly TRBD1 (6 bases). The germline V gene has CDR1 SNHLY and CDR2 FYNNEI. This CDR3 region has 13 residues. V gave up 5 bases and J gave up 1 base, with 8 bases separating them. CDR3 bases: TGTGCCAGCAGTCTACAGGGCCAAGAGACCCAGTACTTC. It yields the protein CASSLQGQETQYF.

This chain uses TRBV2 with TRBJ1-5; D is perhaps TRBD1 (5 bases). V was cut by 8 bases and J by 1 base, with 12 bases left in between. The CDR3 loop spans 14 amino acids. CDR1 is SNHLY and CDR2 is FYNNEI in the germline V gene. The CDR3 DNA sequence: TGTGCCAGCGGGCTCGGGGGGAGCAATCAGCCCCAGCATTTT. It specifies CASGLGGSNQPQHF. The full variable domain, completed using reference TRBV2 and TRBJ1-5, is EPEVTQTPSHQVTQMGQEVILRCVPISNHLYFYWYRQILGQKVEFLVSFYNNEISEKSEIFDDQFSVERPDGSNFTLKIRSTKLEDSAMYFCASGLGGSNQPQHFGDGTRLSIL.

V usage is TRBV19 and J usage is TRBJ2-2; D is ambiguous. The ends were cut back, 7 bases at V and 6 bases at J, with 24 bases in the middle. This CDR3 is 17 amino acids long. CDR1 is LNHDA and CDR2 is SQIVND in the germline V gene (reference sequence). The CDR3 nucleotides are TGTGCCAGTACTCGCTCATCTAGGGCTATAGGTCCCGGGGAGCTGTTTTTT. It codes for CASTRSSRAIGPGELFF.

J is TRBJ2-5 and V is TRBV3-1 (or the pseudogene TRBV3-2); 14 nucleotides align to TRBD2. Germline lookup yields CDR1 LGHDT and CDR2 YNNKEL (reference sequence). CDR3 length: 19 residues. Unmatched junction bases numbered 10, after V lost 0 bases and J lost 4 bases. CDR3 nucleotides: TGTGCCAGCAGCCAAGATTTTTCCCTTGGACTAGCGGGGGGAGAGACCCAGTACTTC. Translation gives CASSQDFSLGLAGGETQYF.

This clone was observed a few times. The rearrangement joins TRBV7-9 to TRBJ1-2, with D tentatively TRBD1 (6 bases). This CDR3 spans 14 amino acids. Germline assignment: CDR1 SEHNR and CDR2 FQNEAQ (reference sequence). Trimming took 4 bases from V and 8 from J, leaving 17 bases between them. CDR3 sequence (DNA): TGTGCCAGCAGCTCCTTTGGGGGGCCACAAGGCTACACCTTC. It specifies CASSSFGGPQGYTF.

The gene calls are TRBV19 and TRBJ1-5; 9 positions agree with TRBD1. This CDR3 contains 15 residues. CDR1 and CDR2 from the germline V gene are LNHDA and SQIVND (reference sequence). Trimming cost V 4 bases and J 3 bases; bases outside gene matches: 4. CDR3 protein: CASSTTGGPNQPQHF. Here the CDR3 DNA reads TGTGCCAGTAGTACGACAGGGGGGCCCAATCAGCCCCAGCATTTT.

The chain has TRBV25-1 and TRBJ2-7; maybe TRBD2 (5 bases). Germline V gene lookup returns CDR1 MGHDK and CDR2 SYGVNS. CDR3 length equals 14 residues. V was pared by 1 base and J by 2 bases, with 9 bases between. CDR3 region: CASSEFGGTYEQYF. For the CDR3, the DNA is TGTGCCAGCAGTGAATTTGGAGGCACCTACGAGCAGTACTTC.

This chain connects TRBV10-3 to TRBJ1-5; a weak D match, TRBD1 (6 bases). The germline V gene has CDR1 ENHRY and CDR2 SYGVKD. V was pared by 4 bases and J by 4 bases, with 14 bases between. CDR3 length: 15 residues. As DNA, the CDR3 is TGTGCCATCAGTGCCGGGACAAGCTTAAATCAGCCCCAGCATTTT. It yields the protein CAISAGTSLNQPQHF.

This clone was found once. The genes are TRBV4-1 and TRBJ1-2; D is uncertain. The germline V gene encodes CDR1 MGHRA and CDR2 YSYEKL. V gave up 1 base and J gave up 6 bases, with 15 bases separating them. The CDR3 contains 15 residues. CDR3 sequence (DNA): TGCGCCAGCAGCCAAGGTAGGGCGTCTGGGCATGGCTACACCTTC. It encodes CASSQGRASGHGYTF.

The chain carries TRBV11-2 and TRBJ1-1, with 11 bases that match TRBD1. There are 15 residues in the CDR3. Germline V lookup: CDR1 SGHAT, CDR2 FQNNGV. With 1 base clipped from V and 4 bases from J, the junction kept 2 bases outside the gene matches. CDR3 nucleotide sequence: TGTGCCAGCAGCTTAGGGGGGACAGGGGGCACTGAAGCTTTCTTT. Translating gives CASSLGGTGGTEAFF.

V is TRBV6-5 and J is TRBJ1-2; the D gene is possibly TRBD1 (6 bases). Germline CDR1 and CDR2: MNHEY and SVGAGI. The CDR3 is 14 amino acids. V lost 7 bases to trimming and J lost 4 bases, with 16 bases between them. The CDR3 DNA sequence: TGTGCCAGCACTCCGAGGGGGATAGTCTATGGCTACACCTTC. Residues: CASTPRGIVYGYTF.

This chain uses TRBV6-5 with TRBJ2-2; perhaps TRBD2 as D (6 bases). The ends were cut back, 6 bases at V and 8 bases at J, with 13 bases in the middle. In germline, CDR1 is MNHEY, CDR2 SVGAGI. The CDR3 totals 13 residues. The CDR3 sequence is CASSGTSLGELFF. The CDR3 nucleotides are TGTGCCAGCAGCGGGACTTCCCTGGGGGAGCTGTTTTTT.

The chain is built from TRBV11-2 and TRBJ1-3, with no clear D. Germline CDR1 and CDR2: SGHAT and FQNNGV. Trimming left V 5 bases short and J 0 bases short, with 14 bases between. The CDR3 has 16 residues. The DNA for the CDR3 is TGTGCCAGCAGCCCCTTCAGAGCACGCTCTGGAAACACCATATATTTT. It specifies CASSPFRARSGNTIYF.

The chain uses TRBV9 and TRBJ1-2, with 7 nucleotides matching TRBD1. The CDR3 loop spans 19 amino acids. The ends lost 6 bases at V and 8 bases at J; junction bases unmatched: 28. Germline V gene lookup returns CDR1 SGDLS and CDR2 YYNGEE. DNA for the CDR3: TGTGCCAGCACCAACCCACGAAGGGGGACAGACACCCTCGGGTTCGGCTACACCTTC. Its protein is CASTNPRRGTDTLGFGYTF. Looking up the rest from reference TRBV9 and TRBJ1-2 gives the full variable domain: DSGVTQTPKHLITATGQRVTLRCSPRSGDLSVYWYQQSLDQGLQFLIQYYNGEERAKGNILERFSAQQFPDLHSELNLSSLELGDSALYFCASTNPRRGTDTLGFGYTFGSGTRLTVV.

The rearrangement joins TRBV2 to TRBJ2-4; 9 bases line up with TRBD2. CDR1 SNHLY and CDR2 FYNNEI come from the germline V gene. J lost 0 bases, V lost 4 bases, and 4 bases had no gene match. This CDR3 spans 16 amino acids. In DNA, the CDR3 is TGTGCCAGCAGTGTACGCGGGGGGGAAGCCAAAAACATTCAGTACTTC. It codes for CASSVRGGEAKNIQYF. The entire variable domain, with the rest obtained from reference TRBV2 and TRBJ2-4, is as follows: EPEVTQTPSHQVTQMGQEVILRCVPISNHLYFYWYRQILGQKVEFLVSFYNNEISEKSEIFDDQFSVERPDGSNFTLKIRSTKLEDSAMYFCASSVRGGEAKNIQYFGAGTRLSVL.

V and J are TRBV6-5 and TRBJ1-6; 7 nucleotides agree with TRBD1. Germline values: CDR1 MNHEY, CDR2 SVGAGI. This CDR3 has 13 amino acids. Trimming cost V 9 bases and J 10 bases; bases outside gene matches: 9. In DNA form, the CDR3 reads TGTGCCAGTAACCGGGACAGAGAGTCACCCCTCCACTTT. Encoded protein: CASNRDRESPLHF.

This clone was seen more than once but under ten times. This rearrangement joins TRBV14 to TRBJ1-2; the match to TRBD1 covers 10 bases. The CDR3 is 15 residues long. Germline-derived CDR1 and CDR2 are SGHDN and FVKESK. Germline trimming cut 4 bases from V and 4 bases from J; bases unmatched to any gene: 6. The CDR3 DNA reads TGTGCCAGCAGCCTCGAGAGGACAGGGGGCTATGGCTACACCTTC. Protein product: CASSLERTGGYGYTF.

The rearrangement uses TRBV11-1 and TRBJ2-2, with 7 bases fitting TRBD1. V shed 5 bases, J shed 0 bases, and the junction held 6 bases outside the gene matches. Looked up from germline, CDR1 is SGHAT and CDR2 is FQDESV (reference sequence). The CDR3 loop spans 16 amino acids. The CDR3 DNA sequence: TGTGCCAGCAGCCTACGACAGGGCCCGAACACCGGGGAGCTGTTTTTT. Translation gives CASSLRQGPNTGELFF.

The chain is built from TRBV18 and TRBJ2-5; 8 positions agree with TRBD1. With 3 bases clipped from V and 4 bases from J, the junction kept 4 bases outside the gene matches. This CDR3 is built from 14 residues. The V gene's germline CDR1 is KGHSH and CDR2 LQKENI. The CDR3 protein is CASSPTGAGETQYF. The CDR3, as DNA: TGTGCCAGCTCACCGACAGGGGCGGGAGAGACCCAGTACTTC. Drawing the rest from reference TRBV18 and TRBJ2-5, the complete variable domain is NAGVMQNPRHLVRRRGQEARLRCSPMKGHSHVYWYRQLPEEGLKFMVYLQKENIIDESGMPKERFSAEFPKEGPSILRIQQVVRGDSAAYFCASSPTGAGETQYFGPGTRLLVL.

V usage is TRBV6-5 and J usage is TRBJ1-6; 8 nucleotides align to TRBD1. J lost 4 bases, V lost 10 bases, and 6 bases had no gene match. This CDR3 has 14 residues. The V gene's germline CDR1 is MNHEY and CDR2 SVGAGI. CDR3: CATTRDRYNSPLHF. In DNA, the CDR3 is TGTGCCACTACCCGGGACAGGTATAATTCACCCCTCCACTTT.

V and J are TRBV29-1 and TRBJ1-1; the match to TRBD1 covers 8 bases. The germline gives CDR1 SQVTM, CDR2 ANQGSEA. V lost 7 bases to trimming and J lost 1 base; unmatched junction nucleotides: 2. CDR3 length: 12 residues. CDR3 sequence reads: CSAGQGNTEAFF. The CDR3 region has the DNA TGCAGCGCCGGACAGGGGAACACTGAAGCTTTCTTT. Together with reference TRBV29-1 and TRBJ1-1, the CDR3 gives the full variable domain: SAVISQKPSRDICQRGTSLTIQCQVDSQVTMMFWYRQQPGQSLTLIATANQGSEATYESGFVIDKFPISRPNLTFSTLTVSNMSPEDSSIYLCSAGQGNTEAFFGQGTRLTVV.

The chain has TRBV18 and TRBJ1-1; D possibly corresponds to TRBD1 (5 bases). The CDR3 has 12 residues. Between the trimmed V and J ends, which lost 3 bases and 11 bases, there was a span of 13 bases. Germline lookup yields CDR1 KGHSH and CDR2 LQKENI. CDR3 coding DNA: TGTGCCAGCTCACCGCAGTGGGGGGACGCTTTCTTT. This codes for CASSPQWGDAFF.

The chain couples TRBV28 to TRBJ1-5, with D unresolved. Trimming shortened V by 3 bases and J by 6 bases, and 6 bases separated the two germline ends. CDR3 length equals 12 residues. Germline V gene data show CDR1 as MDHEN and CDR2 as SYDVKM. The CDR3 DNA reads TGTGCCAGCAGTTTTTCCGCTCAGCCCCAGCATTTT. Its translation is CASSFSAQPQHF.

The CDR3 DNA reads as TGCGCCAGCAGCCAAGAGTCGGTGAACTATGGCTACACCTTC. Translating it yields CASSQESVNYGYTF. The gene calls are TRBV4-3 and TRBJ1-2, with D unclear. Germline values: CDR1 LGHNA, CDR2 YSLEER. V lost 0 bases and J lost 2, with 7 bases in between. The CDR3 spans 14 residues.